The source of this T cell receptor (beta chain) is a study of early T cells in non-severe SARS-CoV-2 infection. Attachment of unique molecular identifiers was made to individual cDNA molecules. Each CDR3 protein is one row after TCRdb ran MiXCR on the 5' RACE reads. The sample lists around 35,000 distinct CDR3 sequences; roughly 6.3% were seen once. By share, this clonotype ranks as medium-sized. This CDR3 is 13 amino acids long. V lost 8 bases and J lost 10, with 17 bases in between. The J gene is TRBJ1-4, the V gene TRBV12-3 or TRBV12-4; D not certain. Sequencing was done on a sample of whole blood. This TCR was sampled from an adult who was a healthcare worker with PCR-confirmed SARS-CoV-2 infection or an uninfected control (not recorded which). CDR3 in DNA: TGTGCCAGCCAACGTGAGGCACTAGGAAAACTGTTTTTT. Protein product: CASQREALGKLFF.